This is a list of T cell receptor beta chains from one sample in a study of blood T cell repertoires in COVID-19. TCRdb keeps only in-frame clones here, not all; method: immunoSEQ multiplex PCR. The sample yields around 200,000 clones, approximately 85% seen once. Sample: peripheral blood. All receptors come from a man between 60 and 70 years old with acute or convalescent COVID-19. Both conserved end residues are part of each CDR3. The D gene is left open where the match is weak. The size field is filled for only some rows; it gives once, few, many or a size class.

d_gene: .
abundance: .
j_gene: TRBJ2-2
v_gene: TRBV5-1
CDR3nt: TGCGCCAGCAGCTTGGTCGGGGGGGAGCTGTTTTTT
CDR3aa: CASSLVGGELFF

d_gene: .
abundance: .
j_gene: TRBJ2-5
v_gene: TRBV5-1
CDR3nt: TGCGCCAGCAGCATCTCCAGGGGCGGGGAGACCCAGTACTTC
CDR3aa: CASSISRGGETQYF

d_gene: TRBD1
abundance: .
j_gene: TRBJ2-1
v_gene: TRBV10-3
CDR3nt: TGTGCCATCAGTGAGCCGGGACAGGGGTCCTACAATGAGCAGTTCTTC
CDR3aa: CAISEPGQGSYNEQFF

d_gene: TRBD2
abundance: .
j_gene: TRBJ2-3
v_gene: TRBV7-6
CDR3nt: TGTGCCAGCAGCAAACCAGGGACTAGCGGAAATACGCAGTATTTT
CDR3aa: CASSKPGTSGNTQYF

d_gene: .
abundance: .
j_gene: TRBJ2-1
v_gene: TRBV7-7
CDR3nt: TGTGCTAGCAGCTCACTCCCGCCAGGTCGCTCCTACAATGAGCAGTTCTTC
CDR3aa: CASSSLPPGRSYNEQFF

d_gene: .
abundance: .
j_gene: TRBJ1-1
v_gene: TRBV19
CDR3nt: TGTGCCAGTAGTTCCAGGGGCATCCCGTTCATGAACACTGAAGCTTTCTTT
CDR3aa: CASSSRGIPFMNTEAFF

d_gene: TRBD1
abundance: few
j_gene: TRBJ1-5
v_gene: TRBV7-2
CDR3nt: TGTGCCAGCAGCTCGGGACAGCCCTACAATCAGCCCCAGCATTTT
CDR3aa: CASSSGQPYNQPQHF

d_gene: .
abundance: .
j_gene: TRBJ2-3
v_gene: TRBV7-2
CDR3nt: TGTGCCAGCAGCTCGCAATCAACAGGGCTGCTAAATACGCAGTATTTT
CDR3aa: CASSSQSTGLLNTQYF

d_gene: .
abundance: .
j_gene: TRBJ1-5
v_gene: TRBV27
CDR3nt: TGTGCCAGCAGTCCGGCTCTGGACACCAATCAGCCCCAGCATTTT
CDR3aa: CASSPALDTNQPQHF

d_gene: TRBD1
abundance: .
j_gene: TRBJ2-5
v_gene: TRBV5-5
CDR3nt: TGTGCCAGCAGCCCTAGGCAGGGGGCATTGGGGGAGACCCAGTACTTC
CDR3aa: CASSPRQGALGETQYF

d_gene: TRBD1
abundance: .
j_gene: TRBJ2-7
v_gene: TRBV6-6
CDR3nt: TGTGCCAGCACTACGGGACAGACGATCTCCTACGAGCAGTACTTC
CDR3aa: CASTTGQTISYEQYF

d_gene: .
abundance: .
j_gene: TRBJ2-1
v_gene: TRBV29-1
CDR3nt: TGCAGCGCCGGGAAGGGCGGGCCTTCGGCTGAGCAGTTCTTC
CDR3aa: CSAGKGGPSAEQFF

d_gene: TRBD1
abundance: .
j_gene: TRBJ1-2
v_gene: TRBV4-1
CDR3nt: TGCGCCAGCAGCCAGGGAAAGGGACAGGGCGACTATGGCTACACCTTC
CDR3aa: CASSQGKGQGDYGYTF

d_gene: TRBD2
abundance: once
j_gene: TRBJ2-7
v_gene: TRBV7-6
CDR3nt: TGTGCCAGCAGCTTAGGCTCTAGCGGTTCTACTCACGAGCAGTACTTC
CDR3aa: CASSLGSSGSTHEQYF

d_gene: .
abundance: few
j_gene: TRBJ1-5
v_gene: TRBV27
CDR3nt: TGTGCCAGCAGTTTAGGGGGGTATAGCAATCAGCCCCAGCATTTT
CDR3aa: CASSLGGYSNQPQHF

d_gene: .
abundance: .
j_gene: TRBJ1-5
v_gene: TRBV30
CDR3nt: TGTGCCTGGAGTCGGAGGATGGGCAATCAGCCCCAGCATTTT
CDR3aa: CAWSRRMGNQPQHF

d_gene: TRBD2
abundance: .
j_gene: TRBJ2-1
v_gene: TRBV9
CDR3nt: TGTGCCAGCAGCGTTAGCGGGAGCTCCTACAATGAGCAGTTCTTC
CDR3aa: CASSVSGSSYNEQFF

d_gene: TRBD1
abundance: .
j_gene: TRBJ2-2
v_gene: TRBV4-1
CDR3nt: TGCGCCAGCAGCCAAGCCCCCGGGACAGAGCTGAACACCGGGGAGCTGTTTTTT
CDR3aa: CASSQAPGTELNTGELFF

d_gene: .
abundance: .
j_gene: TRBJ1-1
v_gene: TRBV9
CDR3nt: TGTGCCAGCAGCGTAAATCCGGACAGAAACACTGAAGCTTTCTTT
CDR3aa: CASSVNPDRNTEAFF

d_gene: TRBD1
abundance: .
j_gene: TRBJ2-2
v_gene: TRBV15
CDR3nt: TGTGCCACCAGCAGACTCGGACAGGGATACACCGGGGAGCTGTTTTTT
CDR3aa: CATSRLGQGYTGELFF

d_gene: .
abundance: .
j_gene: TRBJ2-3
v_gene: TRBV27
CDR3nt: TGTGCCAGCAGTTTAAGATTAGCTGCAGATACGCAGTATTTT
CDR3aa: CASSLRLAADTQYF

d_gene: .
abundance: .
j_gene: TRBJ1-1
v_gene: TRBV4-2
CDR3nt: TGTGCCAGCAGCCAAGATATCAGTTTGAACACTGAAGCTTTCTTT
CDR3aa: CASSQDISLNTEAFF

d_gene: .
abundance: .
j_gene: TRBJ2-7
v_gene: TRBV5-1
CDR3nt: TGCGCCAGCAGCGTGGGCGGAAGTCCGGGGGAGCAGTACTTC
CDR3aa: CASSVGGSPGEQYF

d_gene: .
abundance: .
j_gene: TRBJ2-1
v_gene: TRBV28
CDR3nt: TGTGCCAGCAGCCCGCACCGGAGCTCCTACAATGAGCAGTTCTTC
CDR3aa: CASSPHRSSYNEQFF

d_gene: .
abundance: .
j_gene: TRBJ1-2
v_gene: TRBV6-5
CDR3nt: TGTGCCAGCAGTTACGGGGGGGGAAATGGCTACACCTTC
CDR3aa: CASSYGGGNGYTF

d_gene: .
abundance: few
j_gene: TRBJ2-6
v_gene: TRBV7-2
CDR3nt: TGTGCCAGCAGCCCGGTTCGCTCTGGGGCCAACGTCCTGACTTTC
CDR3aa: CASSPVRSGANVLTF

d_gene: TRBD2
abundance: few
j_gene: TRBJ2-7
v_gene: TRBV29-1
CDR3nt: TGCAGCGTTGAAGATGAACTAGCGGGGTACGAGCAGTACTTC
CDR3aa: CSVEDELAGYEQYF

d_gene: .
abundance: .
j_gene: TRBJ2-7
v_gene: TRBV3-1/TRBV3-2
CDR3nt: TGTGCCAGCAGCCTGGACTGGCTCGGCTACGAGCAGTACTTC
CDR3aa: CASSLDWLGYEQYF

d_gene: .
abundance: .
j_gene: TRBJ2-7
v_gene: TRBV14
CDR3nt: TGTGCCAGCAGCCAGCAAGCGGGTCCCTCCTACGAGCAGTACTTC
CDR3aa: CASSQQAGPSYEQYF

d_gene: TRBD2
abundance: .
j_gene: TRBJ2-1
v_gene: TRBV30
CDR3nt: TGTGCCTGGAGCCTCCTAGCGGGAGGTGGGAATGAGCAGTTCTTC
CDR3aa: CAWSLLAGGGNEQFF

d_gene: TRBD2
abundance: .
j_gene: TRBJ2-7
v_gene: TRBV19
CDR3nt: TGTGCCAGTAGTATATACCCACTAGCGGGAGGGCCCTACGAGCAGTACTTC
CDR3aa: CASSIYPLAGGPYEQYF

d_gene: TRBD2
abundance: .
j_gene: TRBJ2-7
v_gene: TRBV5-1
CDR3nt: TGCGCCAGCAGCTTGGCTAATGGGCTAGCGGGAGGGCGACGATCCTACGAGCAGTACTTC
CDR3aa: CASSLANGLAGGRRSYEQYF

d_gene: TRBD2
abundance: .
j_gene: TRBJ2-5
v_gene: TRBV7-9
CDR3nt: TGTGCCAGCAGCAGGGGTAGCGGGAGGTTGGGGGAGACCCAGTACTTC
CDR3aa: CASSRGSGRLGETQYF

d_gene: .
abundance: .
j_gene: TRBJ2-7
v_gene: TRBV30
CDR3nt: TGTGCCTGGAGTCCTACGGGGGTTTCCGAGCAGTACTTC
CDR3aa: CAWSPTGVSEQYF

d_gene: .
abundance: .
j_gene: TRBJ1-2
v_gene: TRBV7-2
CDR3nt: TGTGCCAGCAGCTCCACATCCGGGACAACGAGAGGCTACACCTTC
CDR3aa: CASSSTSGTTRGYTF

d_gene: TRBD1
abundance: .
j_gene: TRBJ2-7
v_gene: TRBV5-1
CDR3nt: TGCGCCAGCAGCCCGGGACAGACCTACGAGCAGTACTTC
CDR3aa: CASSPGQTYEQYF

d_gene: .
abundance: .
j_gene: TRBJ1-2
v_gene: TRBV7-2
CDR3nt: TGTGCCAGCACTTACATCGGTGGGGGGGCGGCGGGGGGCTACACCTTC
CDR3aa: CASTYIGGGAAGGYTF

d_gene: TRBD1
abundance: .
j_gene: TRBJ2-7
v_gene: TRBV4-1
CDR3nt: TGCGCCAGCAGCCAAGATTGGACAGGGAGCTCCTACGAGCAGTACTTC
CDR3aa: CASSQDWTGSSYEQYF

d_gene: .
abundance: .
j_gene: TRBJ2-5
v_gene: TRBV5-6
CDR3nt: TGTGCCAGCAGAGGCCCAGGGCTAGAGACCCAGTACTTC
CDR3aa: CASRGPGLETQYF